These 18 T cell receptor beta chains originate from one sample sequenced in a study of vaccination and CD4 T cells after COVID-19. The Oncomine TCR Beta short-read assay was what sequenced the DNA obtained from cultured CD4+ T cells. MiXCR, applied by TCRdb to the PCR reads, yields one record per CDR3 protein. The sample holds about 24,000 distinct CDR3 sequences, 40% to 50% seen once. Time point: late sampling 161 to 241 days after vaccination in a few convalescent patients. Treatment defined: roughly 10-day PBMC culture with coronavirus spike peptide pools or control peptides (ViraFEST assay). These receptors have no known antigen. The sequences come from CD4+ T cells from blood, cultured in vitro, collected about 7 months after SARS-CoV-2 vaccination. The origin of the receptors is a human donor who had recovered from COVID-19.

For the CDR3, the DNA is TGCAGTGCTAGAGAGATCGGGGGGCCTCACAATGAGCAGTTCTTC. This gives the protein CSAREIGGPHNEQFF. J is TRBJ2-1 and V is TRBV20-1, with TRBD2 as a possible D gene (7 bases). This CDR3 has 15 amino acids. Trimming left V 0 bases short and J 5 bases short, with 14 bases between. Germline V gives CDR1 DFQATT, CDR2 SNEGSKA (reference sequence).

This clonotype was counted only a few times. The chain recombines TRBV6-2 or TRBV6-3 with TRBJ1-2, with D tentatively TRBD1 (5 bases). V was pared by 0 bases and J by 2 bases, with 16 bases between. The CDR3 extends over 17 amino acids. Germline CDR1 reads MNHEY; CDR2 reads SVGEGT. CDR3 region: CASSYSSWDGLNYGYTF. CDR3 DNA: TGTGCCAGCAGTTACTCGAGCTGGGACGGACTAAACTATGGCTACACCTTC.

The sample holds a few counts of this clonotype. The V gene is TRBV7-6, the J gene TRBJ1-2, with TRBD1 as a possible D gene (6 bases). Trimming pared 5 bases from V and 4 bases from J, leaving 17 bases between. Per the germline V gene, CDR1 is SGHVS and CDR2 is FNYEAQ. CDR3 length: 15 residues. The CDR3 here is CASSPGGGLGYGYTF. In nucleotides, the CDR3 is TGTGCCAGCAGCCCCGGGGGGGGGCTGGGCTATGGCTACACCTTC.

V usage is TRBV20-1 and J usage is TRBJ2-4, with 7 bases matching TRBD2. The CDR3 is 15 residues long. After removal of 1 base from V and 0 bases from J, the junction contained 3 bases not matched to a gene. Germline V CDR1 and CDR2: DFQATT, SNEGSKA (reference sequence). CDR3 amino acids: CSARGTRIAKNIQYF. CDR3 coding DNA: TGCAGTGCTAGAGGGACTAGGATAGCCAAAAACATTCAGTACTTC.

Only a few counts were recorded for this clonotype. The chain couples TRBV7-9 to TRBJ2-5; D assignment may be TRBD1 or TRBD2 (5 bases each). V dropped 4 bases and J dropped 0 bases, with 12 bases sitting between them. Germline CDR1 reads SEHNR; CDR2 reads FQNEAQ (reference sequence). The CDR3 consists of 15 residues. The CDR3 region has the DNA TGTGCCAGCAGCTCCCGGGACGGTCACCAAGAGACCCAGTACTTC. Protein product: CASSSRDGHQETQYF.

The V and J genes are TRBV7-3 and TRBJ2-2, with no clear D. The CDR3 extends over 14 amino acids. The ends were cut back, 2 bases at V and 5 bases at J, with 9 bases in the middle. The germline CDR1 and CDR2 sequences are SGHTA and FQGTGA. The CDR3: CASSLSPATGELFF. In DNA form, the CDR3 reads TGTGCCAGCAGCTTATCTCCCGCGACCGGGGAGCTGTTTTTT.

The V gene is TRBV12-3 or TRBV12-4, the J gene TRBJ2-5, with 10 bases matching TRBD1. The J segment lost 5 bases and the V segment lost 6 bases, leaving 3 bases of the junction unmatched. The CDR3 consists of 13 residues. CDR3 protein: CASRKDRGETQYF. The CDR3 DNA reads TGTGCCAGCAGAAAGGACAGGGGGGAGACCCAGTACTTC.

This clonotype was detected only a few times. The rearrangement links TRBV7-6 to TRBJ1-2, with TRBD1 matching over 9 bases. The CDR3 has 16 residues. Looked up from germline, CDR1 is SGHVS and CDR2 is FNYEAQ. With 5 bases clipped from V and 2 bases from J, the junction kept 9 bases outside the gene matches. CDR3 sequence (DNA): TGTGCCAGCAGCGAAGCCCTAGGGACAGGGAACTATGGCTACACCTTC. It codes for CASSEALGTGNYGYTF.

The V and J genes are TRBV20-1 and TRBJ1-1; D remains unclear. CDR3 length equals 13 residues. Germline assignment: CDR1 DFQATT and CDR2 SNEGSKA (reference sequence). V was clipped by 0 bases and J by 5 bases, with 10 bases between them. The CDR3 protein is CSARDLRGTEAFF. The DNA of the CDR3 is TGCAGTGCTAGAGATCTTCGAGGGACTGAAGCTTTCTTT.

The rearrangement uses TRBV6-1 and TRBJ1-2; the match to TRBD1 covers 8 bases. The CDR3 runs 16 residues. The V and J ends lost 2 bases and 7 bases, in that order; junction bases with no gene match: 12. Germline values: CDR1 MNHNS, CDR2 SASEGT. The CDR3 spells CASSELGGQGSFGYTF. The CDR3 nucleotides are TGTGCCAGCAGTGAATTGGGAGGACAGGGCTCGTTTGGCTACACCTTC.

The CDR3 DNA is TGCAGTGCCCACCCCGGAGTGTTGGACGGTGAGCAGTTCTTC. It specifies CSAHPGVLDGEQFF. The gene calls are TRBV20-1 and TRBJ2-1; D uncertain. The CDR3 is 14 amino acids. V shed 6 bases and J shed 9 bases, with 21 bases lying between them. Germline loops: CDR1 DFQATT, CDR2 SNEGSKA (reference sequence).

This chain joins TRBV5-1 and TRBJ2-5; the match to TRBD1 covers 11 bases. The length of the CDR3 is 14 residues. Per the germline V gene, CDR1 is SGHRS and CDR2 is YFSETQ. V shed 6 bases and J 5 bases; nucleotides not matched to a gene: 6. CDR3 DNA sequence: TGCGCCAGCACCGGGACAGGGGGTAGGGAGACCCAGTACTTC. It specifies CASTGTGGRETQYF. Full variable domain (rest looked up from reference TRBV5-1 and TRBJ2-5): KAGVTQTPRYLIKTRGQQVTLSCSPISGHRSVSWYQQTPGQGLQFLFEYFSETQRNKGNFPGRFSGRQFSNSRSEMNVSTLELGDSALYLCASTGTGGRETQYFGPGTRLLVL.

The chain links TRBV19 to TRBJ1-1; D gene uncertain. This CDR3 has 13 residues. Germline V lookup: CDR1 LNHDA, CDR2 SQIVND (reference sequence). V was shortened by 0 bases and J by 9 bases, with 11 bases between the two germline ends. CDR3 nucleotides: TGTGCCAGTAGTATAGAGCCGGGCCGGCAAGCTTTCTTT. Amino acid sequence: CASSIEPGRQAFF.

This clonotype turned up a few times. The gene calls are TRBV7-8 and TRBJ2-7; 10 nucleotides line up with TRBD2. Germline trimming cut 3 bases from V and 7 bases from J; bases unmatched to any gene: 15. Germline V CDR1 and CDR2: SGHVS, FQNEAQ. This CDR3 has 17 residues. CDR3 protein: CASSFFSGRPQAREQYF. CDR3 bases: TGTGCCAGCAGCTTTTTTAGCGGGAGGCCACAGGCACGGGAGCAGTACTTC. Looking up the rest from reference TRBV7-8 and TRBJ2-7 gives the full variable domain: GAGVSQSPRYKVAKRGQDVALRCDPISGHVSLFWYQQALGQGPEFLTYFQNEAQLDKSGLPSDRFFAERPEGSVSTLKIQRTQQEDSAVYLCASSFFSGRPQAREQYFGPGTRLTVT.

V and J are TRBV20-1 and TRBJ2-5; D ambiguous. This CDR3 region has 11 residues. V was pared by 3 bases and J by 7 bases, with 9 bases between. Per germline, CDR1 DFQATT and CDR2 SNEGSKA (reference sequence). Written as DNA, the CDR3 is TGCAGTGCTAGGGGCCCCGTGACCCAGTACTTC. This sequence encodes CSARGPVTQYF.

This sequence joins TRBV20-1 and TRBJ2-2; TRBD2 aligns across 7 bases. The germline V gene has CDR1 DFQATT and CDR2 SNEGSKA (reference sequence). V shed 4 bases, J shed 1 base, and the junction held 6 bases outside the gene matches. CDR3 length: 15 amino acids. CDR3 nucleotides: TGCAGTGCTATATGGCGGGAGAGGAACACCGGGGAGCTGTTTTTT. The encoded protein is CSAIWRERNTGELFF.

The rearrangement uses TRBV27 and TRBJ2-3; no definite D call. In germline, CDR1 is MNHEY, CDR2 SMNVEV (reference sequence). The CDR3 consists of 11 residues. Trimming removed 10 bases from V and 6 bases from J, with 11 bases in between. This CDR3 is CATITRDTQYF. For the CDR3, the DNA is TGTGCCACTATAACCAGGGATACGCAGTATTTT.

CDR3 residues: CASSSLGSYEQYF. The CDR3 region has the DNA TGTGCCAGCAGCTCCCTAGGTAGTTACGAGCAGTACTTC. V usage is TRBV7-9 and J usage is TRBJ2-7; D remains unclear. The length of the CDR3 is 13 residues. Germline values: CDR1 SEHNR, CDR2 FQNEAQ (reference sequence). V lost 4 bases and J 4 bases, leaving 11 bases between the germline ends.